This T cell receptor beta chain is from a study of PD-1 blockade in classical Hodgkin lymphoma. The wider study: Every 2 weeks, patients had 3 mg/kg nivolumab intravenously. Overall study findings and caveats: At baseline, newly diagnosed patients reportedly showed less TCR diversity than healthy donors. Newly diagnosed and completely responding patients shared comparable baseline diversity.

The patients all showed relapse after autologous stem cell transplantation, while their brentuximab vedotin exposure varied. Profiled with immunoSEQ multiplex PCR; TCRdb holds only in-frame clones, not every one. The table includes 100,000 or so clones, around 89% detected once. As regards this clone: What it recognizes is unknown.

Germline trimming cut 4 bases from V and 3 bases from J; bases unmatched to any gene: 9. Germline V CDR1 and CDR2: SGHNT, YYREEE (reference sequence). This CDR3 has 15 amino acids. Sequencing was performed on peripheral blood mononuclear cells (PBMCs), taken before the second cycle of nivolumab. The J gene is TRBJ1-1, the V gene TRBV5-4, with 7 bases aligning to TRBD1. This receptor was taken from a human donor with classical Hodgkin lymphoma. CDR3 protein: CASSQAGQSYTEAFF. In DNA, the CDR3 is TGTGCCAGCAGCCAGGCGGGACAGAGTTACACTGAAGCTTTCTTT.